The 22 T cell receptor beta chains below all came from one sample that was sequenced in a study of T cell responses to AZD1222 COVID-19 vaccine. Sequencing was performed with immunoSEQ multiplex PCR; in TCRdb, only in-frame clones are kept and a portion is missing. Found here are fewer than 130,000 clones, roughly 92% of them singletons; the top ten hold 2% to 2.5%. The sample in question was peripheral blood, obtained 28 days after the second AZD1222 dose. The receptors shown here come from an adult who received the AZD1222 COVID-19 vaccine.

The CDR3 DNA sequence: TGTGCCAGCAGTTACCGAGGGGGCATGGGCACAGATACGCAGTATTTT. Its translation is CASSYRGGMGTDTQYF. V usage is TRBV6-5 and J usage is TRBJ2-3, with 7 nucleotides matching TRBD1. The germline V gene has CDR1 MNHEY and CDR2 SVGAGI. The J segment lost 1 base and the V segment lost 2 bases, leaving 6 bases of the junction unmatched. The CDR3 contains 16 residues.

CDR3 DNA sequence: TGTGCCAGCAGCCCGCGGGGTAGCGGGGCCTCCACAGATACGCAGTATTTT. Translation gives CASSPRGSGASTDTQYF. This chain connects TRBV9 to TRBJ2-3; TRBD2 aligns across 8 bases. J lost 2 bases, V lost 4 bases, and 12 bases had no gene match. The CDR3 loop spans 17 amino acids. Germline V lookup: CDR1 SGDLS, CDR2 YYNGEE.

CDR3 nucleotides: TGTGCTAGTGGTTTGGTAGTCGCGGCGGGCTTTTACTCTGAAGCTTTCTTT. Its translation: CASGLVVAAGFYSEAFF. The chain joins TRBV12-5 to TRBJ1-1; D remains unclear. CDR1 and CDR2 from the germline V gene are LGHNT and FRNRAP. V was clipped by 0 bases and J by 6 bases, with 20 bases between them. There are 17 residues in the CDR3.

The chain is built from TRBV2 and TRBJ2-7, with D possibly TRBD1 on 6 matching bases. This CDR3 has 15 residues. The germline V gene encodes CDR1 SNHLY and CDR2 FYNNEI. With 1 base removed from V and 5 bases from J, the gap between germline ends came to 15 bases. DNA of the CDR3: TGTGCCAGCAGTGAAGGGGGGCCGTTGGCGGACGAGCAGTACTTC. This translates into CASSEGGPLADEQYF.

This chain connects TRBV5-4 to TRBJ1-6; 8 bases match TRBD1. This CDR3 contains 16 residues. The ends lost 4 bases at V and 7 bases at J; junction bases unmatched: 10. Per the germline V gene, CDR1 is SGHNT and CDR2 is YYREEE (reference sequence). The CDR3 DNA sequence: TGTGCCAGCAGCCCCGGACAGGGAGGGATGAATTCACCCCTCCACTTT. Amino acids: CASSPGQGGMNSPLHF.

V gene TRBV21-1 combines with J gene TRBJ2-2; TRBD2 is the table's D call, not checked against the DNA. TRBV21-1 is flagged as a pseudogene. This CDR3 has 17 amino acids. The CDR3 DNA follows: TGTGCCAGCATCCCCGGGACTAGCGGGGGTTGTGCCGGGGAGCTGTTTTTT. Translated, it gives CASIPGTSGGCAGELFF.

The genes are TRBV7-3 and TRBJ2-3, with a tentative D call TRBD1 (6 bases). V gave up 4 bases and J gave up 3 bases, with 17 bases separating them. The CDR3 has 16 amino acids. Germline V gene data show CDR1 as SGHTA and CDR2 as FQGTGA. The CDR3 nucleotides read TGTGCCAGCAGCTCAGGGGCAGGGGCGCGAACAGATACGCAGTATTTT. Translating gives CASSSGAGARTDTQYF.

DNA of the CDR3: TGTGCCAGCAGCCAAGATTTGGCAGGGCTTAACTATGGCTACACCTTC. Protein: CASSQDLAGLNYGYTF. The J gene is TRBJ1-2, the V gene TRBV3-1 (or the pseudogene TRBV3-2); a weak D match, TRBD1 (5 bases). Looked up from germline, CDR1 is LGHDT and CDR2 is YNNKEL (reference sequence). This CDR3 has 16 amino acids. The V gene lost 0 bases and the J gene lost 1 base, with 12 bases spanning the gap.

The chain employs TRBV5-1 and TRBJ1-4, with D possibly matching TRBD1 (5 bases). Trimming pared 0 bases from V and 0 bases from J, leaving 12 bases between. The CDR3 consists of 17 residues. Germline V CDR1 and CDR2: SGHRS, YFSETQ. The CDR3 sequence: CASSLGQNSATNEKLFF. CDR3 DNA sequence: TGCGCCAGCAGCTTGGGACAGAACAGTGCAACTAATGAAAAACTGTTTTTT.

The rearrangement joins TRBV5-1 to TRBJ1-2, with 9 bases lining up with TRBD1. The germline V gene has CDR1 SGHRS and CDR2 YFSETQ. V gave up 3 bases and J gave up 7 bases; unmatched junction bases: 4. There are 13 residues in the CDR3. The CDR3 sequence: CASSWTGETGYTF. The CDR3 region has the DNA TGCGCCAGCAGCTGGACAGGGGAAACTGGCTACACCTTC.

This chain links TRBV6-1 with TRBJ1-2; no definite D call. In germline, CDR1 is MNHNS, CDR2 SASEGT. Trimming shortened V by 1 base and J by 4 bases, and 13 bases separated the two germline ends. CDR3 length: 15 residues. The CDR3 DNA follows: TGTGCCAGCAGTGAAGTTCCAAACCGAGTCTATGGCTACACCTTC. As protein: CASSEVPNRVYGYTF.

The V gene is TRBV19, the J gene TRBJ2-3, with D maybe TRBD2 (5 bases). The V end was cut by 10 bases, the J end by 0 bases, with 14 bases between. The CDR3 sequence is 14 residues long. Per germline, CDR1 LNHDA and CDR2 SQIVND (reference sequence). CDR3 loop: CATRGLQSTDTQYF. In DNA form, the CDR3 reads TGTGCCACCCGAGGGCTTCAGAGCACAGATACGCAGTATTTT.

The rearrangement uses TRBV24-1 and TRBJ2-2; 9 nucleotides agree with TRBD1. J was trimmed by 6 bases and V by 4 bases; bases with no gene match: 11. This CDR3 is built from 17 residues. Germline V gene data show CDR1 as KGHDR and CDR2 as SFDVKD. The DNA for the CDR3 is TGTGCCACCAGTGAGACACCGGGACAGGGAGCCGCCGGGGAGCTGTTTTTT. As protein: CATSETPGQGAAGELFF.

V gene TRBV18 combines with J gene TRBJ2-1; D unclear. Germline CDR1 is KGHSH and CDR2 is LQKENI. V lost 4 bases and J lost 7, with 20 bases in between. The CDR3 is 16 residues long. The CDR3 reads CASSRLTPIETNEQFF. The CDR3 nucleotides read TGTGCCAGCTCACGGCTCACCCCTATTGAAACAAATGAGCAGTTCTTC.

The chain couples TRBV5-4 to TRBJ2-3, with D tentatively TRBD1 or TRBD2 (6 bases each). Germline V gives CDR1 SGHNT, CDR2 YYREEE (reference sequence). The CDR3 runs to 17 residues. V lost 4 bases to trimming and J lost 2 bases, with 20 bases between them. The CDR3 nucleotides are TGTGCCAGCAGCATATTTCCGGGGGCGGGACACACAGATACGCAGTATTTT. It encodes CASSIFPGAGHTDTQYF.

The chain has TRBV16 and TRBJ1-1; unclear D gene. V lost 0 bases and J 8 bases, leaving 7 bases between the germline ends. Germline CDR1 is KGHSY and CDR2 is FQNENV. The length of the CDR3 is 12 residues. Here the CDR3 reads CASSQSGAEAFF. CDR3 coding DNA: TGTGCCAGCAGCCAATCGGGTGCCGAAGCTTTCTTT.

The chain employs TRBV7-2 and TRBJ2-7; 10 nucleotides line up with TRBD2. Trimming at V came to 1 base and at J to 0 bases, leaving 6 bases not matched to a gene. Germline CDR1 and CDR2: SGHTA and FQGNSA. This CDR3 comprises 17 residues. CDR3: CASSLGTSGVSSYEQYF. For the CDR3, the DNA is TGTGCCAGCAGCTTAGGCACTAGCGGGGTTAGCTCCTACGAGCAGTACTTC.

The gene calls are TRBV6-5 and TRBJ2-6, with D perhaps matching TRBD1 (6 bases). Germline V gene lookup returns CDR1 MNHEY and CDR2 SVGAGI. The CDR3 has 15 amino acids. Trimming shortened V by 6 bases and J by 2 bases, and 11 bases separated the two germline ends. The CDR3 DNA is TGTGCCAGCAGGAACCAGGGGACTGGGGCCAACGTCCTGACTTTC. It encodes CASRNQGTGANVLTF.

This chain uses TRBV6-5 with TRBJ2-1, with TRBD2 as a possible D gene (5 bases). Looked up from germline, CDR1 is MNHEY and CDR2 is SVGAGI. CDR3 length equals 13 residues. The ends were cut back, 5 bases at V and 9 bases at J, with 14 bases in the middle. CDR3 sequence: CASSPEWEREQFF. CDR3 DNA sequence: TGTGCCAGCAGTCCCGAATGGGAGCGTGAGCAGTTCTTC.

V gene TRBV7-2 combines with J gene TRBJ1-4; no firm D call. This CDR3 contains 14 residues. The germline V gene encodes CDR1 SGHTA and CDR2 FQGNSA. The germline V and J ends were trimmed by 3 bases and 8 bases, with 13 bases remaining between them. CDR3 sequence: CASSLEGRWEKLFF. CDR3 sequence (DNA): TGTGCCAGCAGCTTGGAAGGGCGCTGGGAAAAACTGTTTTTT.

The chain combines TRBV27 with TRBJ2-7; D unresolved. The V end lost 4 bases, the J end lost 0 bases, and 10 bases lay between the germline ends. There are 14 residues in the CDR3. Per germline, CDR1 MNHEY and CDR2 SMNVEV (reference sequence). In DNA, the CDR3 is TGTGCCAGCAGTTCAAGTTGGGACTCCTACGAGCAGTACTTC. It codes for CASSSSWDSYEQYF.

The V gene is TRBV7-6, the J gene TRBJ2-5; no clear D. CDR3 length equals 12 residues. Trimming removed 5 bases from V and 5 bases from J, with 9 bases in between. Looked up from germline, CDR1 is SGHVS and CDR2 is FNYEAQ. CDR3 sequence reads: CASSPPGETQYF. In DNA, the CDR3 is TGTGCCAGCAGCCCGCCTGGGGAGACCCAGTACTTC.